This TCR beta chain was captured by sequencing in a study of Ad26.COV2.S vaccination and SARS-CoV-2 variants. Study observations and caveats: Measurements of TCR breadth and depth may have given underestimates of the total T cell responses. Spike-specific CD8+ and CD4+ T cell responses reportedly showed substantial breadth after vaccination.

This clone has only a few counts. Its antigen is unidentified. The CDR3 is 17 amino acids. From germline, CDR1 is MNHNS and CDR2 SASEGT. Trimming stripped 2 bases from V and 4 bases from J, with 20 bases between. Treatment noted: around 19 received Ad26.COV2.S at low or high dose, single or two shots; about five received placebo; per-sample allocation not given. After the first vaccine or placebo injection, samples were drawn on day 63. Vaccine was an Ad26 vector expressing Wuhan-strain SARS-CoV-2 spike. Sequencing was performed with immunoSEQ multiplex PCR; in TCRdb, only in-frame clones are kept and a portion is missing. The table includes 450,000 to 550,000 clones, 89% detected once.

The clonotype comes from a person aged 18-60 years who received the Ad26.COV2.S COVID-19 vaccine or a placebo. The starting material was peripheral blood, obtained in a trial of Ad26.COV2.S vaccine versus placebo. The genes are TRBV6-1 and TRBJ1-1, with D maybe TRBD1 (5 bases). This CDR3 is CASSEWGLERRATEAFF. The CDR3 DNA is TGTGCCAGCAGTGAATGGGGACTTGAGCGGCGGGCCACTGAAGCTTTCTTT.